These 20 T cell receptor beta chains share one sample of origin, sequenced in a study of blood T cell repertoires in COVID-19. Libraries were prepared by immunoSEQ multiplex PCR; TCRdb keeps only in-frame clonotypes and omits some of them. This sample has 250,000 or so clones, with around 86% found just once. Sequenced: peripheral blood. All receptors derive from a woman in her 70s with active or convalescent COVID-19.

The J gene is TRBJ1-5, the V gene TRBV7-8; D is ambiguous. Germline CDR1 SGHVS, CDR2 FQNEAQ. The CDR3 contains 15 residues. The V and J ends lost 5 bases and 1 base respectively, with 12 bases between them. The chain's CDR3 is CASSLGRQSNQPQHF. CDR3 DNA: TGTGCCAGCAGCCTCGGCAGGCAGAGCAATCAGCCCCAGCATTTT.

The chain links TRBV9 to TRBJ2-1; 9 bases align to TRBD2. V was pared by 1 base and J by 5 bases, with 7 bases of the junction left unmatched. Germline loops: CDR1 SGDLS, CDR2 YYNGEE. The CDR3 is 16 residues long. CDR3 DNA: TGTGCCAGCAGCGTAAAGGCGGGGGGGCCTGACAATGAGCAGTTCTTC. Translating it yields CASSVKAGGPDNEQFF.

The CDR3 loop reads CASSGGQLYGYTF. The CDR3 DNA follows: TGTGCCAGCAGTGGGGGACAGCTTTATGGCTACACCTTC. The chain carries TRBV28 and TRBJ1-2, with 7 bases aligning to TRBD1. V lost 5 bases to trimming and J lost 5 bases; unmatched junction nucleotides: 5. The germline V gene has CDR1 MDHEN and CDR2 SYDVKM. The CDR3 totals 13 residues.

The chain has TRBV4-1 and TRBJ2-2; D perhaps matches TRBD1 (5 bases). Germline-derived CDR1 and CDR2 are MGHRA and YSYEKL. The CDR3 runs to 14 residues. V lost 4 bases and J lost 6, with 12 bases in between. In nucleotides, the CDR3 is TGCGCCAGCAGCCCTCTCGACAGAGCCGGGGAGCTGTTTTTT. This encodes CASSPLDRAGELFF.

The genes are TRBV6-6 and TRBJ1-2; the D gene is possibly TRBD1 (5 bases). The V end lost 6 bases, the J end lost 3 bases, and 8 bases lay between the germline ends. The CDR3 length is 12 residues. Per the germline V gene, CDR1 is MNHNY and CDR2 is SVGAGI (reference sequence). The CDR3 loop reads CASSLTDYGYTF. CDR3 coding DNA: TGTGCCAGCAGCCTGACAGACTATGGCTACACCTTC.

The CDR3 coding sequence is TGTGCCAGCAGCTTAAAGGTGTCCCGTGCAGGTTACGAGCAGTACTTC. Protein product: CASSLKVSRAGYEQYF. The chain has TRBV7-2 and TRBJ2-7; D uncertain. The CDR3 runs to 16 residues. Germline V CDR1 and CDR2: SGHTA, FQGNSA. V dropped 2 bases and J dropped 4 bases, with 18 bases sitting between them.

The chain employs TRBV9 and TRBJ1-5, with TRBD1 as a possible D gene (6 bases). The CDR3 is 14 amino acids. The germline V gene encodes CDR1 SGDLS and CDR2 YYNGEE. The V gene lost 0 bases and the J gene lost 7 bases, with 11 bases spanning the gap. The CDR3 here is CASSVEGGKQPQHF. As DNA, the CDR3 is TGTGCCAGCAGCGTAGAAGGGGGTAAACAGCCCCAGCATTTT.

This CDR3 reads CASSQDRGGGDPGELFF. The CDR3 bases are TGTGCCAGCAGCCAAGATAGAGGCGGAGGGGACCCCGGGGAGCTGTTTTTT. The chain employs TRBV4-2 and TRBJ2-2, with a weak D call TRBD2 (6 bases). Trimming stripped 0 bases from V and 6 bases from J, with 17 bases between. Germline V gives CDR1 LGHNA, CDR2 YNFKEQ. The CDR3 spans 17 residues.

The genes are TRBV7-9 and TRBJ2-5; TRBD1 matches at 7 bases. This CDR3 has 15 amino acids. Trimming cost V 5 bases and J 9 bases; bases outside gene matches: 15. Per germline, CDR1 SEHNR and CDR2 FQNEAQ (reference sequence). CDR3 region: CASSPGRDSRLAQYF. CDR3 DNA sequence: TGTGCCAGCAGCCCTGGCCGGGACAGTCGGCTGGCCCAGTACTTC.

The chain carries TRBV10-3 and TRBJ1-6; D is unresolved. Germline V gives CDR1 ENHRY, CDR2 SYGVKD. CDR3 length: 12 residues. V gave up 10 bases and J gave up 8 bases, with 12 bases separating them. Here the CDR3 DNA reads TGTGCCACCTCTCAAGTAGATTCACCCCTCCACTTT. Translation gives CATSQVDSPLHF.

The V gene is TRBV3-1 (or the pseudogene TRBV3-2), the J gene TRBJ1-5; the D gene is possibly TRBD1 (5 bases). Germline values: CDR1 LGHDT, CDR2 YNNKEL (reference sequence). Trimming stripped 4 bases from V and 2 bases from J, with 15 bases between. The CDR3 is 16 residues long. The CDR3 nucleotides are TGTGCCAGCAGCCCGGGGGGGGGAGTCGGCAATCAGCCCCAGCATTTT. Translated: CASSPGGGVGNQPQHF.

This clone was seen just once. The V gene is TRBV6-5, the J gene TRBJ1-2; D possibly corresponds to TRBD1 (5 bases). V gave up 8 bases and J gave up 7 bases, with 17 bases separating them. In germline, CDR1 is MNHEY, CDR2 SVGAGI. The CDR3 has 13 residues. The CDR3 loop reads CASGPQGSSGYTF. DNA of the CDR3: TGTGCCAGCGGCCCCCAGGGATCCTCTGGCTACACCTTC.

CDR3 protein: CASSSYGQKREQYF. The CDR3 coding sequence is TGTGCCAGTAGTAGCTACGGACAGAAGAGGGAGCAGTACTTC. The chain employs TRBV19 and TRBJ2-7; D is possibly TRBD1 (6 bases). Germline V gene lookup returns CDR1 LNHDA and CDR2 SQIVND (reference sequence). This CDR3 has 14 residues. Trimming removed 4 bases at V and 7 bases at J, with 17 bases between. The full variable domain, its missing parts supplied by reference TRBV19 and TRBJ2-7, is DGGITQSPKYLFRKEGQNVTLSCEQNLNHDAMYWYRQDPGQGLRLIYYSQIVNDFQKGDIAEGYSVSREKKESFPLTVTSAQKNPTAFYLCASSSYGQKREQYFGPGTRLTVT.

The CDR3 is CASRTQIGSYGYTF. CDR3 sequence (DNA): TGTGCCAGCAGGACACAGATTGGTTCTTATGGCTACACCTTC. The chain couples TRBV5-5 to TRBJ1-2; D unresolved. Germline V gene sequence: CDR1 SGHKS, CDR2 YYEKEE (reference sequence). This CDR3 is built from 14 residues. Deletions cut 5 bases from V and 5 bases from J, with 16 bases between.

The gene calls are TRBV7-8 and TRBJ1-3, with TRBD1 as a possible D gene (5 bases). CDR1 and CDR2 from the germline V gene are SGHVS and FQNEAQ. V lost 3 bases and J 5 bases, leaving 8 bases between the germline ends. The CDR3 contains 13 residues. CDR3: CASSFPDRNTIYF. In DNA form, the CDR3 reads TGTGCCAGCAGCTTTCCGGACAGAAACACCATATATTTT. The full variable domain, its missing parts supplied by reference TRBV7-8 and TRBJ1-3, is GAGVSQSPRYKVAKRGQDVALRCDPISGHVSLFWYQQALGQGPEFLTYFQNEAQLDKSGLPSDRFFAERPEGSVSTLKIQRTQQEDSAVYLCASSFPDRNTIYFGEGSWLTVV.

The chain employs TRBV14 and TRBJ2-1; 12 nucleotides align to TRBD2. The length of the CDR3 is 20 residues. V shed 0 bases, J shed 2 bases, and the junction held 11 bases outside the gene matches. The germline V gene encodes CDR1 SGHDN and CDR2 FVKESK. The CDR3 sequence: CASSQDSLAGGSFPYNEQFF. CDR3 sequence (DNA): TGTGCCAGCAGCCAAGATAGTCTAGCGGGGGGGTCTTTTCCCTACAATGAGCAGTTCTTC.

The CDR3 nucleotides read TGTGCCAGCAGTGATAGCCAGGGCAGCAATCAGCCCCAGCATTTT. Translated, it gives CASSDSQGSNQPQHF. V gene TRBV2 combines with J gene TRBJ1-5, with D perhaps TRBD1 (5 bases). From germline, CDR1 is SNHLY and CDR2 FYNNEI. The CDR3 consists of 15 residues. Trimming cost V 3 bases and J 1 base, with 10 bases left between them.

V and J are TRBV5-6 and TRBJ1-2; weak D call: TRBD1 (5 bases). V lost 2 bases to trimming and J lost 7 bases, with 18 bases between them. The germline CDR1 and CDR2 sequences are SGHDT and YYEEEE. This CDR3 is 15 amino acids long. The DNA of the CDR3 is TGTGCCAGCAGCTTAATTGGGGCCAGGGTGGGTGGCTACACCTTC. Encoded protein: CASSLIGARVGGYTF.

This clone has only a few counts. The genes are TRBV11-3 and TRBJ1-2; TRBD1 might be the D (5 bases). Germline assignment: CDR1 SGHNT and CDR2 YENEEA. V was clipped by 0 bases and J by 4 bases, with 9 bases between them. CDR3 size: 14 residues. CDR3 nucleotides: TGTGCCAGCAGCTTAGACCAGGGCGGCTATGGCTACACCTTC. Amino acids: CASSLDQGGYGYTF.

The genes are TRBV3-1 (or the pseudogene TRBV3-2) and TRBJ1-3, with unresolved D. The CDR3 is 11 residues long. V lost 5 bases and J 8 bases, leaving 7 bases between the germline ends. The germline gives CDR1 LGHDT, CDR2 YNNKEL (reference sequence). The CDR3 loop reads CASSSGDTIYF. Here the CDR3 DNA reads TGTGCCAGCAGCTCAGGTGACACCATATATTTT.